The clone carrying this T cell receptor beta chain was recorded many times. This sample is drawn from a study of patients and donors after allogeneic stem cell transplantation. MiXCR, run by TCRdb on the RT-PCR reads, gives a single entry per CDR3 protein. Here the sample spans 17,000 or so distinct CDR3 sequences, under 35% being singletons. The sequenced sample consisted of blood, either unsorted or a sorted T cell fraction (not recorded which). The receptor was derived from a human donor who was either an allogeneic HSCT recipient or a stem cell or donor lymphocyte infusion donor (not recorded which). It is not recorded whose cells these are; they may come from a transplant donor.

Here the CDR3 reads CASSQSTGEAFF. CDR3 nucleotide sequence: TGTGCCAGCAGCCAATCAACAGGGGAAGCTTTCTTT. The rearrangement uses TRBV12-3 or TRBV12-4 and TRBJ1-1; D may be TRBD1 (6 bases). The length of the CDR3 is 12 residues. V gave up 6 bases and J gave up 8 bases, with 13 bases separating them.